What follows are 12 T cell receptor beta chains derived from one specimen sequenced in a study of T-cell memory formation after mild COVID-19. From the 5' RACE reads, TCRdb called clonotypes with MiXCR, one entry per CDR3 protein. The table records roughly 40,000 distinct CDR3 sequences, under 7.5% of them present only once. Material: PBMCs or a T cell subset sorted from them (not recorded which). All receptors derive from a man younger than 35 who had mild COVID-19 (a few samples of this study predate the infection). Cell type and time point are not known.

This clonotype was picked up many times. The gene calls are TRBV18 and TRBJ2-1, with 12 bases matching TRBD2. With V trimmed by 2 bases and J by 8 bases, 7 bases remained unmatched. Germline V CDR1 and CDR2: KGHSH, LQKENI. The CDR3 has 16 residues. The CDR3 sequence: CASSPFPTSGGDEQFF. In nucleotides, the CDR3 is TGTGCCAGCTCACCATTCCCGACTAGCGGGGGCGATGAGCAGTTCTTC.

In regard to this clonotype: Sequence at one end of the junction differs from germline and may be a read error. This chain uses TRBV5-1 with TRBJ1-1; D may be TRBD1 (5 bases). The length of the CDR3 is 14 residues. The V gene's germline CDR1 is SGHRS and CDR2 YFSETQ. For the CDR3, the DNA is TGCGCAAGCACCCCAGACAGCCAGAACACTGAAGCTTTCTTT. This sequence encodes CASTPDSQNTEAFF.

In its sample, this clonotype was seen a few times. The chain employs TRBV7-9 and TRBJ2-7, with 11 bases aligning to TRBD1. Germline V lookup: CDR1 SEHNR, CDR2 FQNEAQ (reference sequence). With V trimmed by 5 bases and J by 4 bases, 10 bases remained unmatched. The CDR3 is made up of 16 amino acids. The CDR3 loop reads CASSRNPGQGVYEQYV. The DNA for the CDR3 is TGTGCCAGCAGCCGAAACCCGGGACAGGGGGTTTACGAGCAGTACGTC.

This sequence joins TRBV7-2 and TRBJ1-5; perhaps TRBD1 as D (6 bases). V lost 1 base and J 4 bases, leaving 8 bases between the germline ends. Germline V gives CDR1 SGHTA, CDR2 FQGNSA. The CDR3 extends over 14 amino acids. The CDR3 region is CASSLETGNQPQHF. As DNA, the CDR3 is TGTGCCAGCAGCTTAGAAACAGGGAATCAGCCCCAGCATTTT.

The rearrangement joins TRBV5-8 to TRBJ2-7; the D gene is possibly TRBD1 (5 bases). CDR3 length: 13 amino acids. The V and J ends lost 6 bases and 1 base respectively, with 11 bases between them. Germline lookup yields CDR1 SGHTS and CDR2 YDEGEE. DNA for the CDR3: TGTGCCAGCACCAAGGGGCCTTCCTACGAGCAGTACGTC. It encodes CASTKGPSYEQYV.

In its sample, this clonotype was seen a few times. CDR3 nucleotides: TGTGCCAGCAGCTTCAGTGGAGGCGGGGATACGAAAGCTTTCTTT. Protein product: CASSFSGGGDTKAFF. V and J are TRBV11-2 and TRBJ1-1; D is ambiguous. The CDR3 spans 15 residues. V was trimmed by 3 bases and J by 9 bases, leaving 20 bases between them. CDR1 and CDR2 (germline): SGHAT, FQNNGV.

This clonotype has just a few counts. The chain recombines TRBV13 with TRBJ1-2; TRBD1 aligns across 8 bases. V trimming: 1 base; J trimming: 0 bases; junction bases outside the gene matches: 16. The CDR3 totals 20 residues. In germline, CDR1 is PRHDT, CDR2 FYEKMQ (reference sequence). The CDR3, as DNA: TGTGCCAGCAGCTTAGCCGGAATGGGACAGGACAACCACGCTAACTATGGCTACACCTTC. Amino acids: CASSLAGMGQDNHANYGYTF.

The CDR3 DNA sequence: TGTGCCAGCAGCCCCAGTCAGGGGGTGAACACTGAAGCTTTCTTT. Its translation is CASSPSQGVNTEAFF. The genes are TRBV7-2 and TRBJ1-1; 7 nucleotides match TRBD1. Germline-derived CDR1 and CDR2 are SGHTA and FQGNSA. The CDR3 covers 15 residues. Trimming took 5 bases from V and 0 from J; bases not matched to a gene: 6.

The sample holds many counts of this clonotype. DNA of the CDR3: TGTGCCAGCAGCTTCTCCGGGGAGAGCACTGAAGCTTTCTTT. Residues: CASSFSGESTEAFF. The chain uses TRBV11-3 and TRBJ1-1; D gene unclear. In germline, CDR1 is SGHNT, CDR2 YENEEA. V was clipped by 3 bases and J by 4 bases, with 12 bases between them. The CDR3 spans 14 residues.

The J gene is TRBJ1-2, the V gene TRBV7-2; 9 bases are shared with TRBD1. CDR3 size: 13 residues. CDR1 is SGHTA and CDR2 is FQGNSA in the germline V gene. V lost 5 bases, J lost 8 bases, and 6 bases stayed unmatched. The CDR3 sequence is CASSRGQGRGYTF. CDR3 sequence (DNA): TGTGCCAGCAGCCGGGGACAGGGAAGGGGCTACACCTTC.

The J gene is TRBJ1-3, the V gene TRBV5-1; D gene uncertain. The germline V and J ends were trimmed by 2 bases and 0 bases, with 12 bases remaining between them. Germline V gives CDR1 SGHRS, CDR2 YFSETQ. CDR3 length: 16 residues. For the CDR3, the DNA is TGCGCCAGCAGCTTATCGATGCAGGTCTCTGGAAACACCATATATTTT. Translation gives CASSLSMQVSGNTIYF.

This clonotype was detected a few times. The chain recombines TRBV20-1 with TRBJ2-7; the D gene could be TRBD1 or TRBD2 (5 bases each). Germline assignment: CDR1 DFQATT and CDR2 SNEGSKA (reference sequence). CDR3 length: 11 residues. The V gene lost 6 bases and the J gene lost 10 bases, with 16 bases spanning the gap. This chain's CDR3 is CSASQGPEQYF. In DNA form, the CDR3 reads TGCAGTGCGTCGCAGGGACCGGAACAGTACTTC.